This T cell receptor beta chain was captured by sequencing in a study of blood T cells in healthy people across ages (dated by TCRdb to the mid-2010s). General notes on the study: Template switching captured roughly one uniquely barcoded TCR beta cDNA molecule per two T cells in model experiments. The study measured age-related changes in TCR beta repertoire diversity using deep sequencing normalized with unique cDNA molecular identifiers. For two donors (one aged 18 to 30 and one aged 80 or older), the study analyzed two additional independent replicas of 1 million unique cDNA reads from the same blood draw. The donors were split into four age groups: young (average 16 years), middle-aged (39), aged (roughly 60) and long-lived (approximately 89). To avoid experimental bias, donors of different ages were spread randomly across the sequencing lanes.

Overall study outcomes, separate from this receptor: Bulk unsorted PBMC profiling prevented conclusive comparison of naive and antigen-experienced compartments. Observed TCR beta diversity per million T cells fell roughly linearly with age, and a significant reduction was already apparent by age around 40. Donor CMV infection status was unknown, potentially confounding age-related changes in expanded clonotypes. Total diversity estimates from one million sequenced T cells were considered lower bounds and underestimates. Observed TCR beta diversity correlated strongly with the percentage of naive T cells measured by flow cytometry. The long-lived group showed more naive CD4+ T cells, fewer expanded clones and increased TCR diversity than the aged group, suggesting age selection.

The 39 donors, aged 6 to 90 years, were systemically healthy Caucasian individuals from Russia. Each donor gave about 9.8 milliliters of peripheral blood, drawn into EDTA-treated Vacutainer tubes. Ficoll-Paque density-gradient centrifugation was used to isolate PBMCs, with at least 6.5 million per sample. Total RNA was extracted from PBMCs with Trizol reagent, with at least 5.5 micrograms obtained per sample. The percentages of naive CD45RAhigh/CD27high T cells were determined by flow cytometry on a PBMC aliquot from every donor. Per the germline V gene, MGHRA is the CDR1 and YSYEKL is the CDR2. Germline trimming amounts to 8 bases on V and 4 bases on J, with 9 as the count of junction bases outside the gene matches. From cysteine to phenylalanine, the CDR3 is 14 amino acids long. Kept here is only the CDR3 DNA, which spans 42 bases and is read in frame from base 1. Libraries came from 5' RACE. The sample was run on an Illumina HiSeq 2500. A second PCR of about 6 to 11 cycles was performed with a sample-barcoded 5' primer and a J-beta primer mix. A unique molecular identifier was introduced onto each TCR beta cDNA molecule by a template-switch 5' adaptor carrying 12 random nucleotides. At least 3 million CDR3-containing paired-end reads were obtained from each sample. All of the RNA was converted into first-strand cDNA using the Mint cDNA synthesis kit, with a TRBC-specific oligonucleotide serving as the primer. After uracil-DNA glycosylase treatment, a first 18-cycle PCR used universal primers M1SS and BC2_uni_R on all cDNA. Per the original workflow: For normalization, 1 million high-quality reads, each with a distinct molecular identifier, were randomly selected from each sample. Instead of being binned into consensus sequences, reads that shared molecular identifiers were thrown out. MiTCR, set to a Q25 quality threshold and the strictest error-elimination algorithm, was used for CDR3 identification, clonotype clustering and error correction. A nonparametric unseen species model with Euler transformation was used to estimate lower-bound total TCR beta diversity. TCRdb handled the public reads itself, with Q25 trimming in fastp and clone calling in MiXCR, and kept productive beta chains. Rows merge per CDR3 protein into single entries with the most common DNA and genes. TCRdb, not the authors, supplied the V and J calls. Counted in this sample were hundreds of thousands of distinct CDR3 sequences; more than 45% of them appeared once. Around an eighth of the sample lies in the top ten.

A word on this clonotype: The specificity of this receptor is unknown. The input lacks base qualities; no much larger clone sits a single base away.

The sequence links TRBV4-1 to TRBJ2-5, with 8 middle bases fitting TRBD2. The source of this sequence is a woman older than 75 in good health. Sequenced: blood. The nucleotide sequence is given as TGCGCCAGCGGAAAGCGAGCGGGAGTAGAGACCCAGTACTTC. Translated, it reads CASGKRAGVETQYF.